These 4 T cell receptor beta chains came from one sample sequenced in a study of T cells in Graves' hyperthyroidism and ophthalmopathy. From RNA transcripts, TCR beta CDR3 regions were amplified. An initial round of RT-PCR targeting the TCR CDR3 relied on the HTBI primer set. TCRdb used MiXCR to reprocess the multiplex PCR reads, holding one entry per CDR3 protein. The sample yields some 650,000 distinct CDR3 sequences, 15% to 20% seen once. Sequencing was carried out using blood. Receptor source: a woman aged 40 to 50 with Graves' ophthalmopathy.

J is TRBJ1-1 and V is TRBV6-1; no clear D. The CDR3 spans 14 residues. The germline CDR1 and CDR2 sequences are MNHNS and SASEGT. Trimming removed 5 bases from V and 1 base from J, with 11 bases in between. The CDR3 bases are TGTGCCAGCAGTCACGAGACACCGAACACTGAAGCTTTCTTT. It specifies CASSHETPNTEAFF.

The sample holds many counts of this clonotype. The gene calls are TRBV11-2 and TRBJ2-7; maybe TRBD2 (5 bases). The V gene lost 1 base and the J gene lost 2 bases, with 12 bases spanning the gap. This CDR3 region has 15 residues. CDR1 and CDR2 (germline): SGHAT, FQNNGV. The CDR3 coding sequence is TGTGCCAGCAGCTTAGGGAGGCCGGGAACCTACGAGCAGTACTTC. It encodes CASSLGRPGTYEQYF.

This clonotype was detected many times. The chain combines TRBV11-3 with TRBJ2-3; the D call may be TRBD1 or TRBD2 (5 bases each). CDR1 is SGHNT, CDR2 YENEEA, per germline. V lost 5 bases, J lost 4 bases, and 16 bases lay in between. This CDR3 is built from 15 residues. CDR3: CASSHGTSRSDTQYF. The DNA of the CDR3 is TGTGCCAGCAGCCATGGGACCTCGAGGTCAGATACGCAGTATTTT.

This clonotype occurred a few times. The V gene is TRBV19, the J gene TRBJ2-5, with a weak D call TRBD1 (6 bases). Trimming took 5 bases from V and 3 from J, leaving 10 bases between them. Germline V CDR1 and CDR2: LNHDA, SQIVND (reference sequence). The CDR3 length is 13 residues. CDR3 DNA: TGTGCCAGTAGTGAACAGGGAGAAGAGACCCAGTACTTC. This encodes CASSEQGEETQYF. Supplemented by reference TRBV19 and TRBJ2-5, the full variable domain reads DGGITQSPKYLFRKEGQNVTLSCEQNLNHDAMYWYRQDPGQGLRLIYYSQIVNDFQKGDIAEGYSVSREKKESFPLTVTSAQKNPTAFYLCASSEQGEETQYFGPGTRLLVL.